The 14 T cell receptor beta chains below were found in one sample sequenced in a study of blood T cell repertoires in COVID-19. Sequencing was performed with immunoSEQ multiplex PCR; in TCRdb, only in-frame clones are kept and a portion is missing. The data contain a few hundred thousand clones, approximately 92% of them singletons. The specimen was peripheral blood. The receptor source for this set is a woman in her thirties or forties who had recovered from COVID-19.

This chain joins TRBV6-5 and TRBJ1-5; TRBD1 matches at 8 bases. Germline V CDR1 and CDR2: MNHEY, SVGAGI. J was trimmed by 4 bases and V by 6 bases; bases with no gene match: 5. This CDR3 is 14 amino acids long. The CDR3 region has the DNA TGTGCCAGCAGGGGGACAGGAGAAAATCAGCCCCAGCATTTT. Amino acids: CASRGTGENQPQHF.

The V and J genes are TRBV28 and TRBJ1-1; D perhaps matches TRBD1 (5 bases). The CDR3 is made up of 15 amino acids. From germline, CDR1 is MDHEN and CDR2 SYDVKM. Deletions cut 7 bases from V and 1 base from J, with 16 bases between. CDR3 nucleotide sequence: TGTGCCAGCAACCAATGGGGCAAGACGAACACTGAAGCTTTCTTT. Protein product: CASNQWGKTNTEAFF.

The chain couples TRBV4-1 to TRBJ2-1; 14 bases match TRBD2. In germline, CDR1 is MGHRA, CDR2 YSYEKL. The CDR3 loop spans 20 amino acids. The V and J ends lost 4 bases and 4 bases, in that order; junction bases with no gene match: 15. The CDR3 region has the DNA TGCGCCAGCAGCCCAGGTGGGACTAGCGGGGGACACTATCGTTACAATGAGCAGTTCTTC. This translates into CASSPGGTSGGHYRYNEQFF.

The chain recombines TRBV29-1 with TRBJ2-7, with D hard to call. The CDR3 is 12 residues long. Germline V lookup: CDR1 SQVTM, CDR2 ANQGSEA. V was clipped by 2 bases and J by 3 bases, with 8 bases between them. The CDR3 reads CSVEKVSYEQYF. The CDR3 coding sequence is TGCAGCGTTGAAAAAGTGAGCTACGAGCAGTACTTC.

The table lists this clone with a count of one. This chain uses TRBV27 with TRBJ1-2; 9 bases fit TRBD1. CDR1 and CDR2 from the germline V gene are MNHEY and SMNVEV (reference sequence). J gave up 8 bases and V 6 bases, and 7 bases lay outside the gene matches. The CDR3 is made up of 13 amino acids. The CDR3 reads CASRRTGGEGYTF. DNA of the CDR3: TGTGCCAGCAGACGCACAGGGGGCGAGGGCTACACCTTC.

The chain carries TRBV3-1 (or the pseudogene TRBV3-2) and TRBJ2-7; 8 nucleotides align to TRBD2. This CDR3 comprises 14 residues. V lost 11 bases to trimming and J lost 3 bases; unmatched junction nucleotides: 12. Germline CDR1 LGHDT, CDR2 YNNKEL (reference sequence). In DNA form, the CDR3 reads TGTGCCTCTCAGCCAGGGACTAGGGTCTACGAGCAGTACGTC. It translates to CASQPGTRVYEQYV.

The V call is TRBV7-2, the J call TRBJ2-7; 8 bases map to TRBD1. This CDR3 has 15 amino acids. Trimming at V came to 3 bases and at J to 0 bases, leaving 4 bases not matched to a gene. Germline assignment: CDR1 SGHTA and CDR2 FQGNSA. The CDR3 DNA follows: TGTGCCAGCAGCTTGAGGACAGGGAGCTCCTACGAGCAGTACGTC. Its protein product is CASSLRTGSSYEQYV.

As DNA, the CDR3 is TGTGCCAGCAGCCCCCGGACAGGGGCAAACACCGGGGAGCTGTTTTTT. Protein product: CASSPRTGANTGELFF. This rearrangement joins TRBV9 to TRBJ2-2; the match to TRBD1 covers 9 bases. The V gene end was trimmed by 4 bases and the J gene end by 2 bases; junction bases not matched to a gene: 6. In germline, CDR1 is SGDLS, CDR2 YYNGEE. The CDR3 has 16 residues.

This rearrangement joins TRBV27 to TRBJ2-5, with 7 bases fitting TRBD2. The CDR3 length is 15 residues. Germline V gene lookup returns CDR1 MNHEY and CDR2 SMNVEV (reference sequence). J gave up 2 bases and V 1 base, and 4 bases lay outside the gene matches. CDR3 in amino acids: CASSLFGRLQETQYF. For the CDR3, the DNA is TGTGCCAGCAGTTTATTCGGGAGGCTACAAGAGACCCAGTACTTC.

Written as DNA, the CDR3 is TGTGCCAGTGGGAAGGACAGCGACTATGGCTACACCTTC. This encodes CASGKDSDYGYTF. The chain uses TRBV19 and TRBJ1-2; D is perhaps TRBD1 (6 bases). V was trimmed by 8 bases and J by 3 bases, leaving 13 bases between them. From germline, CDR1 is LNHDA and CDR2 SQIVND (reference sequence). CDR3 size: 13 residues.

The V gene is TRBV18, the J gene TRBJ1-5; maybe TRBD1 (5 bases). The germline V and J ends were trimmed by 8 bases and 7 bases, with 27 bases remaining between them. This CDR3 is 17 amino acids long. Germline CDR1 is KGHSH and CDR2 is LQKENI. The CDR3 bases are TGTGCCAGCCCTCTCAGGGTCCCACCAAACCTTCAACAGCCCCAGCATTTT. Encoded protein: CASPLRVPPNLQQPQHF.

This chain links TRBV10-2 with TRBJ1-5; 8 nucleotides align to TRBD1. Trimming at V came to 3 bases and at J to 11 bases, leaving 15 bases not matched to a gene. Germline-derived CDR1 and CDR2 are WSHSY and SAAADI. The CDR3 extends over 16 amino acids. The CDR3 sequence is CASSDHRQGPPGAQHF. CDR3 coding DNA: TGCGCCAGCAGTGATCACCGACAGGGGCCCCCAGGGGCCCAGCATTTT.

The chain couples TRBV2 to TRBJ1-2; the D gene is possibly TRBD1 (5 bases). Trimming took 2 bases from V and 8 from J, leaving 12 bases between them. CDR3 length: 13 residues. From germline, CDR1 is SNHLY and CDR2 FYNNEI. The CDR3 coding sequence is TGTGCCAGCAGTGAACAGGGTTTATACGGCTACACCTTC. Amino acids: CASSEQGLYGYTF.

The J gene is TRBJ2-5, the V gene TRBV5-1; D gene ambiguous. Trimming removed 1 base from V and 1 base from J, with 5 bases in between. This CDR3 spans 13 amino acids. The germline V gene encodes CDR1 SGHRS and CDR2 YFSETQ. CDR3 amino acids: CASSLSAQETQYF. CDR3 sequence (DNA): TGCGCCAGCAGCTTGAGCGCCCAAGAGACCCAGTACTTC.